This T cell receptor beta chain was found in a study of graft-versus-host responses after intestinal transplantation. In the study overall: Isolated intestinal, liver-intestinal, or multivisceral transplants were what recipients had. Tacrolimus plus steroids were given to all recipients for two to three years, preceded by anti-thymocyte globulin induction. Study-wide results and caveats: Early after transplant, HvG declines were associated with peak levels of circulating GvH clones. Some GvH clones were seen earlier in gut or blood, suggesting intestinal origin.

Germline V gene lookup returns CDR1 SQVTM and CDR2 ANQGSEA. V dropped 5 bases and J dropped 0; count of bases not matched to a gene: 5. This CDR3 contains 15 residues. The data were produced by immunoSEQ multiplex PCR, yet TCRdb's version contains in-frame clones alone and is incomplete. This sample has about 88,000 clones, with 92% found just once. This clone appeared a single time. Its specificity is unknown. The clonotype comes from a human donor who received an intestinal transplant. The chain joins TRBV29-1 to TRBJ1-1; TRBD1 aligns across 11 bases. Specimen: unstimulated CD4+ T cells sorted from spleen or lymph node cells, collected before intestinal transplant. The DNA for the CDR3 is TGCAGCGTTCCCCGGACAGGGGGCTTGAACACTGAAGCTTTCTTT. Translation: CSVPRTGGLNTEAFF.